Listed here are 32 T cell receptor beta chains from one sample, sequenced in a study of blood T cell repertoires in COVID-19. Using immunoSEQ multiplex PCR, the repertoire was profiled, and TCRdb retains in-frame clones only, with some absent. The sample has approximately 200,000 clones; roughly 85% are singletons. Sequenced input: peripheral blood. These receptors all come from a woman aged 25 to 39 with acute or convalescent COVID-19.

J is TRBJ2-7 and V is TRBV11-2; D not certain. V was clipped by 1 base and J by 3 bases, with 7 bases between them. Per the germline V gene, CDR1 is SGHAT and CDR2 is FQNNGV. The CDR3 covers 13 residues. CDR3 protein: CASSLARGYEQYF. DNA of the CDR3: TGTGCCAGCAGCTTAGCCCGCGGCTACGAGCAGTACTTC.

The chain couples TRBV29-1 to TRBJ1-2; no definite D call. Germline-derived CDR1 and CDR2 are SQVTM and ANQGSEA. The V end lost 3 bases, the J end lost 0 bases, and 11 bases lay between the germline ends. The CDR3 covers 14 residues. CDR3 nucleotides: TGCAGCGTTGAGAGTGGAGGTTCTAACTATGGCTACACCTTC. This gives the protein CSVESGGSNYGYTF.

This clone was seen once. The chain is built from TRBV10-2 and TRBJ1-2; 7 nucleotides match TRBD1. This CDR3 has 14 amino acids. The junction had 8 bases not matched to a gene; V was cut back by 6 bases and J by 4 bases. The V gene's germline CDR1 is WSHSY and CDR2 SAAADI. This CDR3 is CASRTPGQTYGYTF. In DNA, the CDR3 is TGCGCCAGCAGAACCCCGGGACAGACCTATGGCTACACCTTC.

The V call is TRBV7-9, the J call TRBJ1-6, with a possible D match to TRBD1 (6 bases). This CDR3 is 15 amino acids long. CDR1 and CDR2 (germline): SEHNR, FQNEAQ (reference sequence). V lost 3 bases to trimming and J lost 2 bases, with 8 bases between them. The CDR3, as DNA: TGTGCCAGCAGCTTGCAGGGGCCCTATAATTCACCCCTCCACTTT. Translating it yields CASSLQGPYNSPLHF.

By proportion, this clone is medium-sized. This chain joins TRBV4-1 and TRBJ1-5, with D possibly TRBD1 on 5 matching bases. In germline, CDR1 is MGHRA, CDR2 YSYEKL. The CDR3 sequence is 14 residues long. Trimming stripped 1 base from V and 2 bases from J, with 6 bases between. CDR3 amino acids: CASSQARGNQPQHF. As DNA, the CDR3 is TGCGCCAGCAGCCAAGCCAGGGGCAATCAGCCCCAGCATTTT.

The table lists this clone with a few counts. J is TRBJ2-2 and V is TRBV11-2; D is possibly TRBD2 (5 bases). The CDR3 runs 15 residues. Germline CDR1 and CDR2: SGHAT and FQNNGV. V lost 4 bases and J lost 6, with 15 bases in between. Here the CDR3 DNA reads TGTGCCAGCAGCTCTATCAGGAGAGGGCCCGGGGAGCTGTTTTTT. Its protein product is CASSSIRRGPGELFF.

This clone was counted only a few times. The rearrangement joins TRBV30 to TRBJ2-2; a possible D gene is TRBD1 (5 bases). The CDR3 spans 14 residues. Trimming shortened V by 4 bases and J by 3 bases, and 12 bases separated the two germline ends. Germline lookup yields CDR1 GTSNPN and CDR2 SVGIG (reference sequence). The CDR3 coding sequence is TGTGCCTGGACCGGCCTCAGGGACACCGGGGAGCTGTTTTTT. Its translation: CAWTGLRDTGELFF. The full variable domain, with the rest looked up from reference TRBV30 and TRBJ2-2, is SQTIHQWPATLVQPVGSPLSLECTVEGTSNPNLYWYRQAAGRGLQLLFYSVGIGQISSEVPQNLSASRPQDRQFILSSKKLLLSDSGFYLCAWTGLRDTGELFFGEGSRLTVL.

The chain employs TRBV30 and TRBJ1-4; 8 bases map to TRBD1. The CDR3 runs 15 residues. The germline gives CDR1 GTSNPN, CDR2 SVGIG (reference sequence). V trimming: 0 bases; J trimming: 7 bases; junction bases outside the gene matches: 7. The CDR3: CAWSVGQGESEKLFF. The CDR3 DNA is TGTGCCTGGAGTGTAGGACAGGGAGAGAGTGAAAAACTGTTTTTT.

This clone was seen once. The chain carries TRBV27 and TRBJ1-1, with 7 positions matching TRBD1. The germline V gene encodes CDR1 MNHEY and CDR2 SMNVEV (reference sequence). This CDR3 contains 14 residues. Losses at the gene ends were 5 bases for V and 3 bases for J; bases not matched to a gene: 6. The CDR3 loop is CASSRRRGHTEAFF. DNA for the CDR3: TGTGCCAGCAGTCGTCGGAGGGGGCACACTGAAGCTTTCTTT.

This chain joins TRBV27 and TRBJ1-1, with 8 bases that match TRBD1. Germline V gene sequence: CDR1 MNHEY, CDR2 SMNVEV (reference sequence). This CDR3 has 13 residues. Trimming at V came to 5 bases and at J to 8 bases, leaving 7 bases not matched to a gene. The CDR3 coding sequence is TGTGCCAGCAGTATACACAGGGGGTTCGAAGCTTTCTTT. Translating gives CASSIHRGFEAFF.

This chain connects TRBV5-1 to TRBJ1-2; D gene unclear. Deletions cut 4 bases from V and 6 bases from J, with 7 bases between. Germline CDR1 and CDR2: SGHRS and YFSETQ. The CDR3 has 11 residues. The CDR3 nucleotides read TGCGCCAGCAGCGAGGGTAATGGCTACACCTTC. Translating it yields CASSEGNGYTF. Complete variable domain (other parts from reference TRBV5-1 and TRBJ1-2): KAGVTQTPRYLIKTRGQQVTLSCSPISGHRSVSWYQQTPGQGLQFLFEYFSETQRNKGNFPGRFSGRQFSNSRSEMNVSTLELGDSALYLCASSEGNGYTFGSGTRLTVV.

The chain recombines TRBV28 with TRBJ2-1; D not certain. CDR1 and CDR2 (germline): MDHEN, SYDVKM. V lost 5 bases and J lost 5, with 16 bases in between. CDR3 length: 15 amino acids. CDR3 DNA sequence: TGTGCCAGCAGTCTCCTCGTGGCGGAAGACAATGAGCAGTTCTTC. This gives the protein CASSLLVAEDNEQFF.

The chain uses TRBV5-6 and TRBJ1-1; unclear D gene. The CDR3 runs to 14 residues. The ends were cut back, 4 bases at V and 6 bases at J, with 16 bases in the middle. Looked up from germline, CDR1 is SGHDT and CDR2 is YYEEEE. CDR3 loop: CASSPIVLESEAFF. The CDR3 DNA reads TGTGCCAGCAGCCCAATCGTCCTGGAGTCTGAAGCTTTCTTT.

The V gene is TRBV4-2, the J gene TRBJ1-2; 11 nucleotides agree with TRBD1. The CDR3 runs to 16 residues. V dropped 5 bases and J dropped 2; count of bases not matched to a gene: 7. The V gene's germline CDR1 is LGHNA and CDR2 YNFKEQ. CDR3 DNA: TGTGCCAGCAGCTCCCGGGACAGGGGGATCAACTATGGCTACACCTTC. Protein: CASSSRDRGINYGYTF.

The genes are TRBV11-2 and TRBJ2-5; D unclear. This CDR3 comprises 14 residues. Germline V CDR1 and CDR2: SGHAT, FQNNGV. V was shortened by 2 bases and J by 5 bases, with 12 bases between the two germline ends. The CDR3 loop reads CASSLRDLAETQYF. CDR3 DNA: TGTGCCAGCAGCTTACGTGACTTGGCGGAGACCCAGTACTTC.

This clone was counted a single time. The V and J genes are TRBV4-2 and TRBJ2-7; 9 nucleotides line up with TRBD1. This CDR3 has 16 residues. V shed 3 bases and J 3 bases; nucleotides not matched to a gene: 9. Germline V gene lookup returns CDR1 LGHNA and CDR2 YNFKEQ. The CDR3: CASSHGGQGKFYEQYF. In DNA form, the CDR3 reads TGTGCCAGCAGCCATGGTGGACAGGGGAAATTCTACGAGCAGTACTTC.

V and J are TRBV27 and TRBJ2-1; 14 nucleotides agree with TRBD2. This CDR3 spans 19 amino acids. In germline, CDR1 is MNHEY, CDR2 SMNVEV (reference sequence). V shed 6 bases, J shed 5 bases, and the junction held 15 bases outside the gene matches. This CDR3 is CASSRLAGGGGSGHNEQFF. The CDR3 DNA reads as TGTGCCAGCAGCCGACTAGCGGGGGGGGGCGGGTCCGGACACAATGAGCAGTTCTTC.

This sequence joins TRBV7-2 and TRBJ2-2; 9 positions agree with TRBD1. This CDR3 has 15 residues. V trimming: 5 bases; J trimming: 7 bases; junction bases outside the gene matches: 8. Germline lookup yields CDR1 SGHTA and CDR2 FQGNSA. In DNA, the CDR3 is TGTGCCAGCAGCACTCTGACAGGGGGAAACGGGGAGCTGTTTTTT. This encodes CASSTLTGGNGELFF.

The V call is TRBV21-1, the J call TRBJ2-1; TRBD2 is taken as the D call from the table, unchecked against the DNA. TRBV21-1 is reported as a pseudogene. The CDR3 extends over 17 amino acids. CDR3 loop: CASSKKKAGYSYNEQFF. DNA for the CDR3: TGTGCCAGCAGCAAAAAAAAAGCGGGGTACTCCTACAATGAGCAGTTCTTC.

J is TRBJ2-6 and V is TRBV15; 11 nucleotides agree with TRBD1. The CDR3 contains 19 residues. V shed 3 bases, J shed 2 bases, and the junction held 9 bases outside the gene matches. Germline CDR1 is LNHNV and CDR2 is YYDKDF (reference sequence). The CDR3 protein is CATSSKRWGQGAGANVLTF. In DNA form, the CDR3 reads TGTGCCACCAGCAGTAAGCGGTGGGGACAGGGGGCTGGGGCCAACGTCCTGACTTTC.

This chain uses TRBV14 with TRBJ2-7; 15 bases align to TRBD2. The germline gives CDR1 SGHDN, CDR2 FVKESK. V trimming: 4 bases; J trimming: 2 bases; junction bases outside the gene matches: 9. The CDR3 is made up of 18 amino acids. CDR3 nucleotides: TGTGCCAGCAGCCCCGGACTAGCGGGAGGGCCGTCAACCTACGAGCAGTACTTC. Translating it yields CASSPGLAGGPSTYEQYF.

V and J are TRBV5-4 and TRBJ2-1; 8 bases line up with TRBD2. This CDR3 contains 14 residues. The germline gives CDR1 SGHNT, CDR2 YYREEE (reference sequence). The CDR3 DNA is TGTGCTTCCACTTACGGCGGGAGGATCGATGAGCAGTTCTTC. Translating gives CASTYGGRIDEQFF.

This clone was seen once. The chain recombines TRBV6-2 or TRBV6-3 with TRBJ1-5; no reliable D call. V was trimmed by 6 bases and J by 1 base, leaving 13 bases between them. Per germline, CDR1 MNHEY and CDR2 SVGEGT. CDR3 length: 15 residues. The CDR3 DNA is TGTGCCAGCAGCAGAGACAACTTAAGCAATCAGCCCCAGCATTTT. Amino acids: CASSRDNLSNQPQHF.

The rearrangement joins TRBV2 to TRBJ1-5; no definite D call. The CDR3 sequence is 14 residues long. The V end was cut by 3 bases, the J end by 7 bases, with 13 bases between. Per germline, CDR1 SNHLY and CDR2 FYNNEI. Written as DNA, the CDR3 is TGTGCCAGCAGTGACAGAGAGAGCGGCCAGCCCCAGCATTTT. Protein sequence: CASSDRESGQPQHF.

CDR3 in amino acids: CASSWGTDTDTQYF. The CDR3 bases are TGTGCCAGCAGCTGGGGGACAGATACAGATACGCAGTATTTT. The gene calls are TRBV5-6 and TRBJ2-3; TRBD1 matches 7 bases. This CDR3 has 14 residues. Germline V gene sequence: CDR1 SGHDT, CDR2 YYEEEE. Trimming cost V 3 bases and J 3 bases; bases outside gene matches: 4.

The chain carries TRBV20-1 and TRBJ1-5, with 8 bases identical to TRBD1. Germline CDR1 and CDR2: DFQATT and SNEGSKA (reference sequence). V shed 3 bases and J 9 bases; nucleotides not matched to a gene: 7. The CDR3 has 13 amino acids. The CDR3 loop reads CSASGTGGWPQHF. The CDR3 bases are TGCAGTGCTAGTGGAACAGGGGGTTGGCCCCAGCATTTT.

This clone was observed a single time. The chain is built from TRBV3-1 (or the pseudogene TRBV3-2) and TRBJ2-7, with D maybe TRBD2 (5 bases). The ends were cut back, 3 bases at V and 4 bases at J, with 7 bases in the middle. The CDR3 is made up of 12 amino acids. Germline lookup yields CDR1 LGHDT and CDR2 YNNKEL (reference sequence). CDR3 nucleotide sequence: TGTGCCAGCAGCCAGACTATTTACGAGCAGTACTTC. The encoded protein is CASSQTIYEQYF.

The chain combines TRBV9 with TRBJ1-3; D perhaps matches TRBD1 (5 bases). The germline CDR1 and CDR2 sequences are SGDLS and YYNGEE. This CDR3 region has 15 residues. Trimming removed 0 bases from V and 4 bases from J, with 11 bases in between. The chain's CDR3 is CASSVGVQGGNTIYF. The DNA of the CDR3 is TGTGCCAGCAGCGTAGGGGTCCAGGGAGGAAACACCATATATTTT.

The chain couples TRBV18 to TRBJ1-5; tentatively, D is TRBD1 (5 bases). V was trimmed by 0 bases and J by 3 bases, leaving 21 bases between them. The CDR3 is made up of 19 amino acids. Germline CDR1 reads KGHSH; CDR2 reads LQKENI. The CDR3 DNA reads TGTGCCAGCTCACCACCTCGGGTTTGGGGAGGGGATGACAATCAGCCCCAGCATTTT. Its translation is CASSPPRVWGGDDNQPQHF.

This chain uses TRBV30 with TRBJ1-5; perhaps TRBD1 as D (5 bases). The CDR3 extends over 13 amino acids. CDR1 is GTSNPN, CDR2 SVGIG, per germline (reference sequence). The germline V and J ends were trimmed by 4 bases and 4 bases, with 11 bases remaining between them. The CDR3 reads CAWTPGGNQPQHF. CDR3 DNA: TGTGCCTGGACCCCGGGGGGAAATCAGCCCCAGCATTTT.

The genes are TRBV12-3 or TRBV12-4 and TRBJ2-7; maybe TRBD1 (5 bases). V was shortened by 5 bases and J by 5 bases, with 13 bases between the two germline ends. The CDR3 spans 13 residues. CDR3 DNA sequence: TGTGCCAGCAGTCCCCAGGGCCCCCACGAGCAGTACTTC. Its protein is CASSPQGPHEQYF.

The chain has TRBV2 and TRBJ1-2; 12 nucleotides line up with TRBD1. Unmatched junction bases numbered 11, after V lost 8 bases and J lost 4 bases. The CDR3 totals 16 residues. Germline loops: CDR1 SNHLY, CDR2 FYNNEI. The CDR3 reads CASGPPGQGAGYGYTF. The CDR3 nucleotides are TGTGCCAGCGGCCCCCCGGGACAGGGGGCGGGCTATGGCTACACCTTC.